This T cell receptor (beta chain) was sequenced for a study of blood T cell repertoires in COVID-19. Overall study context: The origin of the acute and convalescent COVID-19 samples was the United States, Italy and Spain. T cells, B-cell-depleted T cells, or PBMCs provided the cDNA or gDNA that served as material.

Per the study methods: The assay estimated nucleated cells by amplifying reference gene primers. Profiled with immunoSEQ multiplex PCR; TCRdb holds only in-frame clones, not every one. That table gives V, J and clone size, and the DNA gave D and trimming. The table lists about 90,000 clones, around nine tenths of them singletons. Germline CDR1 is MGHRA and CDR2 is YSYEKL. V shed 4 bases and J shed 6 bases, with 12 bases lying between them. The CDR3 has 14 amino acids. The source is an older man with acute or convalescent COVID-19. The J gene is TRBJ2-2, the V gene TRBV4-1, with D possibly being TRBD2 (7 bases). Source material: peripheral blood. CDR3: CASSPRRGPGELFF. CDR3 nucleotides: TGCGCCAGCAGCCCTCGGCGGGGGCCCGGGGAGCTGTTTTTT.